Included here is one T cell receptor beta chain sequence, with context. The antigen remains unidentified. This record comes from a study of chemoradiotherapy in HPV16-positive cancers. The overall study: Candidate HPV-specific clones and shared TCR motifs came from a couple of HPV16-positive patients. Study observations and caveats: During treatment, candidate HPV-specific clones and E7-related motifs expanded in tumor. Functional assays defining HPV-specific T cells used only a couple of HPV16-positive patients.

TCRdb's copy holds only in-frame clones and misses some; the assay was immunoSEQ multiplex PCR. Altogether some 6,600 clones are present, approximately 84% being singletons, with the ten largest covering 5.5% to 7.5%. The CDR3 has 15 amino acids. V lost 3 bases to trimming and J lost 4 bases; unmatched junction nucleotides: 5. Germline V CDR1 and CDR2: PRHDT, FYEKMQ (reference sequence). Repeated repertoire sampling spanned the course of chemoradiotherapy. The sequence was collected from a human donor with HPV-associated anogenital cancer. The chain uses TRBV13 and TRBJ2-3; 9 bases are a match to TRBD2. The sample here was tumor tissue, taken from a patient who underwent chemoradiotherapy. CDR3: CASSFASGGPDTQYF. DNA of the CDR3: TGTGCCAGCAGCTTTGCCAGCGGGGGGCCAGATACGCAGTATTTT.